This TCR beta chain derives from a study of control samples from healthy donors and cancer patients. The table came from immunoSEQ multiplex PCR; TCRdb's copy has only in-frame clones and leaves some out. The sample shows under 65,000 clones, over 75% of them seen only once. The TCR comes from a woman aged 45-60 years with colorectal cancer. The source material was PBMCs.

The CDR3 loop reads CASSATGNNGYTF. CDR3 bases: TGTGCCAGCAGTGCTACCGGGAACAATGGCTACACCTTC. The J gene is TRBJ1-2, the V gene TRBV6-4; D remains unclear. This CDR3 region has 13 residues. The germline V gene has CDR1 MRHNA and CDR2 SNTAGT. V lost 4 bases and J lost 6, with 12 bases in between.